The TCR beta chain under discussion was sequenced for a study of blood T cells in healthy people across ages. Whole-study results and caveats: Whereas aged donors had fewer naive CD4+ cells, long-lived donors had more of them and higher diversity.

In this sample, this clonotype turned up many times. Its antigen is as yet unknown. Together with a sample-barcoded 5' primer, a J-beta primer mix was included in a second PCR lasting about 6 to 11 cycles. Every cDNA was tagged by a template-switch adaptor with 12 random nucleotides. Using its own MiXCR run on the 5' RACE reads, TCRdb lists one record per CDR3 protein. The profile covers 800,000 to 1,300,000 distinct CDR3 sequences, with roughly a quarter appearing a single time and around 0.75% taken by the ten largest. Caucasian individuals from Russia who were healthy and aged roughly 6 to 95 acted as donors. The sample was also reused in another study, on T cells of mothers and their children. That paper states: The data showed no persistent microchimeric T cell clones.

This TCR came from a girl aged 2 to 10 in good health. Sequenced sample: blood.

DNA for the CDR3: TGTGCCAGCAGTGGGGCACGGGAGACCCAGTACTTC. Encoded protein: CASSGARETQYF. This rearrangement joins TRBV2 to TRBJ2-5; no reliable D call. Per germline, CDR1 SNHLY and CDR2 FYNNEI. This CDR3 comprises 12 residues. V was shortened by 4 bases and J by 5 bases, with 8 bases between the two germline ends.